This T cell receptor delta chain was identified during a study of gamma-delta T cells after stem cell transplantation. CDR1 and CDR2 from the germline V gene are GEAIGNYY and EKD. The CDR3 consists of 18 residues. TCRdb reprocessed the RT-PCR reads using CATT. The table includes over 2,000 delta-chain clones, 1.9% detected once. With regard to this clone: The protein that TCRdb holds for this DNA derives from a much larger clone and differs from the translated DNA at residue 16, which likely indicates a read error; the protein shown here is translated from the DNA.

The sample taken for sequencing was gamma-delta T cells. V usage is TRDV2 and J usage is TRDJ1; 11 bases agree with TRDD3. The clonotype comes from a human donor. It is not recorded whose cells these are; they may come from a transplant donor. The CDR3 region is CACDTADGGYAKGDKIIF. DNA for the CDR3: TGTGCCTGTGACACCGCCGATGGGGGATACGCGAAAGGCGATAAAATCATCTTT.